This record looks at one T cell receptor beta chain sequence and its context. Its target is unknown. The PCR ran on 60 Vbeta and 13 Jbeta primers. Repertoires were generated with immunoSEQ multiplex PCR, while TCRdb's copy carries only in-frame clones and drops some. The sample comprises some 100,000 clones, 65% to 80% of which are singletons, and around 14% rests with the top ten. The CDR3 has 14 amino acids. The germline CDR1 and CDR2 sequences are SEHNR and FQNEAQ (reference sequence). V lost 5 bases and J lost 1, with 11 bases in between. The sample comes from a study of cytomegalovirus exposure and HLA in healthy donors. Whole-study results and caveats: Despite most TCR sequences being rare, some public TCRs occurred in many donors. According to a later analysis, most TCR beta chains associated with CMV appeared HLA-restricted. Earlier analysis found most TCR beta V segments productive about 90% or about 30% of the time. Sequencing artifact likely explains a cluster of highly shared sequence variants.

The sample comprised PBMCs. The sequence derives from a woman in her 70s in good health and CMV-seropositive. The J gene is TRBJ2-5, the V gene TRBV7-9; a possible D gene is TRBD1 (6 bases). The CDR3 loop reads CASSPQGTQETQYF. The CDR3 DNA is TGTGCCAGCAGCCCTCAGGGGACCCAAGAGACCCAGTACTTC.